This TCR beta chain derives from a study of cytomegalovirus exposure and HLA in healthy donors. Findings and limits, study-wide: Based on reports, TCR beta sequences accurately predicted HLA-A and HLA-B alleles for most subjects.

Germline lookup yields CDR1 SGHRS and CDR2 YFSETQ. Trimming removed 4 bases from V and 9 bases from J, with 17 bases in between. There are 15 residues in the CDR3. This clone appeared once. As yet, its antigen is unknown. The PCR made use of 60 Vbeta and 13 Jbeta primers. Methods used by the authors: Unique TCR beta chains totaled around 86 million in a later count, with about 11 million of them shared. TCRdb's copy holds only in-frame clones and misses some; the assay was immunoSEQ multiplex PCR. That table supplies the V and J calls and clone size; D and trimming were determined from the DNA. In the table there are some 120,000 clones, 80% of which are singletons.

Sequencing used PBMCs. This receptor was obtained from a man aged 30 to 39 in good health and CMV-seropositive. V usage is TRBV5-1 and J usage is TRBJ1-6, with a weak D call TRBD1 (6 bases). In nucleotides, the CDR3 is TGCGCCAGCAGCCCGTGGGGGGGCGCAGGTTCACCCCTCCACTTT. Its translation is CASSPWGGAGSPLHF.